The next 9 T cell receptor beta chains were all read from a single sample in a study of lymphopenia after photon versus proton radiotherapy. Produced via immunoSEQ multiplex PCR; TCRdb's table is partial and in-frame only. The sample yields about 26,000 clones, around 85% seen once. The starting material was peripheral blood, obtained from a patient treated with photon-based radiotherapy. The origin of the receptors is a man younger than 40 with gastric cancer.

V is TRBV6-6 and J is TRBJ1-5, with unresolved D. This CDR3 contains 13 residues. The germline V and J ends were trimmed by 0 bases and 6 bases, with 6 bases remaining between them. Per the germline V gene, CDR1 is MNHNY and CDR2 is SVGAGI (reference sequence). CDR3: CASSYSPGQPQHF. CDR3 coding DNA: TGTGCCAGCAGTTACTCACCGGGTCAGCCCCAGCATTTT.

The V call is TRBV6-5, the J call TRBJ1-5, with TRBD1 as a possible D gene (5 bases). This CDR3 comprises 13 residues. The V gene lost 6 bases and the J gene lost 4 bases, with 10 bases spanning the gap. Germline values: CDR1 MNHEY, CDR2 SVGAGI. CDR3 residues: CASSLRQNQPQHF. For the CDR3, the DNA is TGTGCCAGCAGCTTAAGACAGAATCAGCCCCAGCATTTT.

The chain couples TRBV2 to TRBJ1-2; D unresolved. CDR3 length: 12 residues. Germline lookup yields CDR1 SNHLY and CDR2 FYNNEI. With 1 base removed from V and 9 bases from J, the gap between germline ends came to 9 bases. The CDR3 DNA reads TGTGCCAGCAGTGAAGGAGCTCTAAGCTACACCTTC. This codes for CASSEGALSYTF.

The V and J genes are TRBV6-1 and TRBJ2-1; D unclear. The CDR3 covers 13 residues. Germline V gene sequence: CDR1 MNHNS, CDR2 SASEGT. Trimming removed 5 bases from V and 5 bases from J, with 10 bases in between. CDR3 protein: CASSNSQNNEQFF. CDR3 nucleotide sequence: TGTGCCAGCAGTAACAGCCAGAACAATGAGCAGTTCTTC.

This rearrangement joins TRBV9 to TRBJ2-3; D gene uncertain. Germline V gene lookup returns CDR1 SGDLS and CDR2 YYNGEE. CDR3 length: 13 amino acids. The V gene lost 0 bases and the J gene lost 2 bases, with 4 bases spanning the gap. The CDR3 sequence: CASSVETTDTQYF. The CDR3 nucleotides read TGTGCCAGCAGCGTAGAAACCACAGATACGCAGTATTTT. The variable domain in full, completed from reference TRBV9 and TRBJ2-3, reads DSGVTQTPKHLITATGQRVTLRCSPRSGDLSVYWYQQSLDQGLQFLIQYYNGEERAKGNILERFSAQQFPDLHSELNLSSLELGDSALYFCASSVETTDTQYFGPGTRLTVL.

This clone has only one observation. The chain recombines TRBV4-2 with TRBJ2-2, with 7 bases identical to TRBD2. V shed 2 bases, J shed 4 bases, and the junction held 1 base outside the gene matches. The CDR3 extends over 14 amino acids. Per the germline V gene, CDR1 is LGHNA and CDR2 is YNFKEQ. The DNA for the CDR3 is TGTGCCAGCAGCCAACGGACTAGCACCGGGGAGCTGTTTTTT. It codes for CASSQRTSTGELFF.

The gene calls are TRBV29-1 and TRBJ2-4, with D hard to call. V lost 4 bases and J 2 bases, leaving 15 bases between the germline ends. The CDR3 length is 15 residues. CDR1 SQVTM and CDR2 ANQGSEA come from the germline V gene. The CDR3 DNA reads as TGCAGCGTTGGTAATAGTTGGGGATCCAAAAACATTCAGTACTTC. The encoded protein is CSVGNSWGSKNIQYF.

The table lists this clone with a few counts. V gene TRBV7-2 combines with J gene TRBJ1-4; D may be TRBD1 (6 bases). The CDR3 sequence is 14 residues long. Germline V gene data show CDR1 as SGHTA and CDR2 as FQGNSA. V lost 5 bases, J lost 10 bases, and 17 bases lay in between. The CDR3 loop is CASSPGEARGKLFF. CDR3 DNA sequence: TGTGCCAGCAGCCCAGGGGAGGCTCGGGGAAAACTGTTTTTT. Variable domain in full (rest from reference TRBV7-2 and TRBJ1-4): GAGVSQSPSNKVTEKGKDVELRCDPISGHTALYWYRQSLGQGLEFLIYFQGNSAPDKSGLPSDRFSAERTGGSVSTLTIQRTQQEDSAVYLCASSPGEARGKLFFGSGTQLSVL.

The chain couples TRBV6-1 to TRBJ2-5, with a possible D match to TRBD1 (5 bases). The CDR3 has 14 residues. Per germline, CDR1 MNHNS and CDR2 SASEGT. The V and J ends lost 5 bases and 2 bases respectively, with 12 bases between them. The CDR3 coding sequence is TGTGCCAGCAGTATGTTCGACAGACAAGAGACCCAGTACTTC. Its translation is CASSMFDRQETQYF.